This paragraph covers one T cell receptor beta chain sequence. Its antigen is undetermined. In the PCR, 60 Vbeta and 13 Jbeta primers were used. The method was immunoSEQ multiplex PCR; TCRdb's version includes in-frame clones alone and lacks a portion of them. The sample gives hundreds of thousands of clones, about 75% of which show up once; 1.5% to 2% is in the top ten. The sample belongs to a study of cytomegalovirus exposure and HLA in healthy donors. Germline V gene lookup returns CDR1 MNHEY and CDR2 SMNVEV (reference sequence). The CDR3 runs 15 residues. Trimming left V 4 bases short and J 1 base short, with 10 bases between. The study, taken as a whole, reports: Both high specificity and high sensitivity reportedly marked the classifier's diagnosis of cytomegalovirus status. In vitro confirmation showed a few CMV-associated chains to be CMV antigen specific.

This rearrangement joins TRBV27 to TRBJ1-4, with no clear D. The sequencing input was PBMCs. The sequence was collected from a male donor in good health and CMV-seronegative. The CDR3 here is CASSSITKTNEKLFF. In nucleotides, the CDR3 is TGTGCCAGCAGTTCGATTACTAAAACTAATGAAAAACTGTTTTTT.